The 21 T cell receptor beta chains listed next were all sequenced from one sample in a study of blood T cell repertoires in COVID-19. The table came from immunoSEQ multiplex PCR; TCRdb's copy has only in-frame clones and leaves some out. The sample has fewer than 300,000 clones; around 85% are singletons. Sequencing input: peripheral blood. The receptor source for this set is a man aged 50-60 years with active or convalescent COVID-19.

V and J are TRBV6-6 and TRBJ1-1; 9 bases agree with TRBD1. V trimming: 6 bases; J trimming: 4 bases; junction bases outside the gene matches: 6. This CDR3 is built from 14 residues. The germline gives CDR1 MNHNY, CDR2 SVGAGI (reference sequence). The CDR3 loop reads CASRLQGAGTEAFF. The CDR3 bases are TGTGCCAGCAGGCTACAGGGGGCCGGCACTGAAGCTTTCTTT.

The rearrangement links TRBV9 to TRBJ2-1; 10 nucleotides line up with TRBD2. V was pared by 1 base and J by 2 bases, with 3 bases of the junction left unmatched. CDR1 is SGDLS, CDR2 YYNGEE, per germline. This CDR3 has 16 residues. The CDR3 DNA reads TGTGCCAGCAGCGTAAGGACTAGCGGAACCTACAATGAGCAGTTCTTC. Translating gives CASSVRTSGTYNEQFF.

This chain links TRBV5-4 with TRBJ2-1; 10 positions match TRBD2. Trimming took 4 bases from V and 8 from J; bases not matched to a gene: 9. The CDR3 loop spans 15 amino acids. Germline values: CDR1 SGHNT, CDR2 YYREEE (reference sequence). Here the CDR3 reads CASSARASGSYEQFF. CDR3 nucleotide sequence: TGTGCCAGCAGCGCGAGGGCTAGCGGGAGCTATGAGCAGTTCTTC.

The V gene is TRBV6-2 or TRBV6-3, the J gene TRBJ2-1, with TRBD2 matching 10 bases. The CDR3 runs to 16 residues. Germline V gene data show CDR1 as MNHEY and CDR2 as SVGEGT. V trimming: 4 bases; J trimming: 6 bases; junction bases outside the gene matches: 9. The CDR3 is CASSFQREGPRNEQFF. CDR3 DNA sequence: TGTGCCAGCAGTTTTCAGCGGGAGGGCCCTCGCAATGAGCAGTTCTTC.

This clone was found a few times. This chain joins TRBV28 and TRBJ1-1; 12 nucleotides agree with TRBD1. V gave up 7 bases and J gave up 1 base; unmatched junction bases: 10. Germline CDR1 reads MDHEN; CDR2 reads SYDVKM. The CDR3 is 17 amino acids. The CDR3 DNA is TGTGCCAGCACCCTCCTAGGGACAGGGGGCGCGAACACTGAAGCTTTCTTT. Its protein is CASTLLGTGGANTEAFF.

On this clone itself: A junction boundary mismatches the germline segment, possibly from a read error. V is TRBV7-8 and J is TRBJ2-7; 10 bases match TRBD2. This CDR3 is 13 amino acids long. The germline V gene encodes CDR1 SGHVS and CDR2 FQNEAQ. The CDR3 here is CASSLDPSGRPLF. The CDR3 DNA follows: TGTGCCAGCAGCTTGGACCCTAGCGGGAGACCCCTCTTC.

The chain couples TRBV5-6 to TRBJ2-1, with D perhaps matching TRBD2 (6 bases). Trimming pared 4 bases from V and 3 bases from J, leaving 8 bases between. Germline values: CDR1 SGHDT, CDR2 YYEEEE. The CDR3 contains 13 residues. CDR3 coding DNA: TGTGCCAGCAGCATGGGACTCTACAATGAGCAGTTCTTC. Residues: CASSMGLYNEQFF.

The chain uses TRBV20-1 and TRBJ2-3; no clear D gene. The CDR3 length is 11 residues. V was trimmed by 5 bases and J by 4 bases, leaving 7 bases between them. CDR1 is DFQATT and CDR2 is SNEGSKA in the germline V gene (reference sequence). The CDR3 sequence is CSAPLSDTQYF. CDR3 DNA: TGCAGTGCTCCCCTCTCAGATACGCAGTATTTT.

The rearrangement joins TRBV4-1 to TRBJ2-2, with 10 bases aligning to TRBD2. Looked up from germline, CDR1 is MGHRA and CDR2 is YSYEKL. The CDR3 has 17 residues. Trimming removed 4 bases from V and 5 bases from J; junction bases left unmatched: 10. The DNA for the CDR3 is TGCGCCAGCAGCCTATGGCAAGCGGGAGGGCCAACCGGGGAGCTGTTTTTT. Its protein product is CASSLWQAGGPTGELFF.

CDR3 DNA: TGTGCCAGCAGCGCCTTGCAGGGTCGGCGCGAGACCCAGTACTTC. This encodes CASSALQGRRETQYF. The rearrangement joins TRBV9 to TRBJ2-5; perhaps TRBD1 as D (5 bases). Germline values: CDR1 SGDLS, CDR2 YYNGEE. V was clipped by 3 bases and J by 5 bases, with 17 bases between them. This CDR3 has 15 amino acids.

This chain connects TRBV19 to TRBJ2-4, with a weak D call TRBD2 (6 bases). The CDR3 runs to 13 residues. Looked up from germline, CDR1 is LNHDA and CDR2 is SQIVND (reference sequence). The V gene lost 9 bases and the J gene lost 0 bases, with 9 bases spanning the gap. The CDR3 here is CASQGLAKNIQYF. The CDR3 region has the DNA TGTGCCAGCCAGGGACTAGCCAAAAACATTCAGTACTTC.

The V call is TRBV30, the J call TRBJ1-4; D unclear. V was pared by 1 base and J by 8 bases, with 8 bases between. The CDR3 sequence is 12 residues long. Germline V CDR1 and CDR2: GTSNPN, SVGIG (reference sequence). The CDR3 region has the DNA TGTGCCTGGAGTGGATCGGGAGAAAAACTGTTTTTT. As protein: CAWSGSGEKLFF.

The chain couples TRBV14 to TRBJ1-4; tentative D call: TRBD1 (6 bases). Trimming pared 4 bases from V and 8 bases from J, leaving 20 bases between. This CDR3 spans 16 amino acids. Germline V lookup: CDR1 SGHDN, CDR2 FVKESK. CDR3 bases: TGTGCCAGCAGCCTCATCAGAGGGGGAGTTCGAGAAAAACTGTTTTTT. Translation gives CASSLIRGGVREKLFF.

The chain joins TRBV3-1 (or the pseudogene TRBV3-2) to TRBJ2-6, with TRBD1 as a possible D gene (5 bases). Germline CDR1 LGHDT, CDR2 YNNKEL (reference sequence). V lost 4 bases and J 4 bases, leaving 11 bases between the germline ends. The CDR3 spans 15 residues. CDR3 DNA sequence: TGTGCCAGCAGCCCCGACAGAGCCGGGGCCAACGTCCTGACTTTC. It specifies CASSPDRAGANVLTF.

The chain couples TRBV18 to TRBJ1-2; TRBD1 is a possible D gene (5 bases). This CDR3 is 13 amino acids long. V lost 3 bases to trimming and J lost 6 bases, with 11 bases between them. CDR1 and CDR2 (germline): KGHSH, LQKENI. CDR3 in amino acids: CASSPLGADGYTF. The CDR3 DNA reads TGTGCCAGCTCACCCCTAGGGGCCGATGGCTACACCTTC.

The rearrangement uses TRBV7-9 and TRBJ1-3; no clear D gene. The V end was cut by 8 bases, the J end by 3 bases, with 11 bases between. Germline loops: CDR1 SEHNR, CDR2 FQNEAQ (reference sequence). The CDR3 length is 13 residues. The CDR3 protein is CASYGGNGNTIYF. Here the CDR3 DNA reads TGTGCCAGCTACGGAGGAAATGGAAACACCATATATTTT.

The chain joins TRBV28 to TRBJ2-7; 11 bases match TRBD2. With 4 bases clipped from V and 1 base from J, the junction kept 6 bases outside the gene matches. The CDR3 extends over 16 amino acids. Germline V gene data show CDR1 as MDHEN and CDR2 as SYDVKM. The CDR3 sequence is CASSSQLAGVSYEQYF. CDR3 sequence (DNA): TGTGCCAGCAGTTCCCAACTAGCGGGAGTATCCTACGAGCAGTACTTC.

CDR3 amino acids: CASSVSFSGIYEQYF. The CDR3 nucleotides read TGTGCCAGCAGCGTGAGTTTTAGCGGGATCTACGAGCAGTACTTC. This chain connects TRBV3-1 (or the pseudogene TRBV3-2) to TRBJ2-7; 8 positions agree with TRBD2. This CDR3 has 15 amino acids. Germline CDR1 is LGHDT and CDR2 is YNNKEL (reference sequence). V dropped 5 bases and J dropped 3; count of bases not matched to a gene: 9.

The V gene is TRBV6-5, the J gene TRBJ1-1; 7 bases fit TRBD1. CDR1 MNHEY and CDR2 SVGAGI come from the germline V gene. The CDR3 totals 14 residues. With V trimmed by 5 bases and J by 5 bases, 8 bases remained unmatched. Here the CDR3 reads CASSPVKGATEAFF. As DNA, the CDR3 is TGTGCCAGCAGTCCGGTGAAGGGGGCAACTGAAGCTTTCTTT.

V is TRBV27 and J is TRBJ2-7; the D gene is possibly TRBD1 (5 bases). V was pared by 5 bases and J by 3 bases, with 14 bases between. The CDR3 contains 14 residues. Per the germline V gene, CDR1 is MNHEY and CDR2 is SMNVEV (reference sequence). This chain's CDR3 is CASSKKGMGYEQYF. The CDR3 DNA sequence: TGTGCCAGCAGTAAGAAGGGGATGGGCTACGAGCAGTACTTC.

The chain has TRBV28 and TRBJ1-6; D gene unclear. Germline V gene sequence: CDR1 MDHEN, CDR2 SYDVKM. CDR3 length: 17 residues. V gave up 6 bases and J gave up 5 bases, with 20 bases separating them. Written as DNA, the CDR3 is TGTGCCAGCAGCCCAAGGACCTTCCGAGCGGATAATTCACCCCTCCACTTT. It yields the protein CASSPRTFRADNSPLHF.